Sequencing of this T cell receptor (beta chain) was carried out in a study of cytomegalovirus exposure and HLA in healthy donors. The CDR3 has 13 amino acids. V lost 2 bases and J 5 bases, leaving 13 bases between the germline ends. CDR1 GTSNPN and CDR2 SVGIG come from the germline V gene (reference sequence). Primers for the PCR totalled 60 Vbeta and 13 Jbeta. TCRdb's copy holds only in-frame clones and misses some; the assay was immunoSEQ multiplex PCR. The table includes approximately 250,000 clones, around four fifths detected once. The V gene is TRBV30, the J gene TRBJ2-7; D perhaps matches TRBD1 (6 bases). The sample comprised PBMCs. This sequence originates from a boy between 5 and 17 years old in good health and CMV-seronegative. The CDR3 bases are TGTGCCTGGAGTCCCACAGGGATCCACGAGCAGTACTTC. Protein sequence: CAWSPTGIHEQYF.